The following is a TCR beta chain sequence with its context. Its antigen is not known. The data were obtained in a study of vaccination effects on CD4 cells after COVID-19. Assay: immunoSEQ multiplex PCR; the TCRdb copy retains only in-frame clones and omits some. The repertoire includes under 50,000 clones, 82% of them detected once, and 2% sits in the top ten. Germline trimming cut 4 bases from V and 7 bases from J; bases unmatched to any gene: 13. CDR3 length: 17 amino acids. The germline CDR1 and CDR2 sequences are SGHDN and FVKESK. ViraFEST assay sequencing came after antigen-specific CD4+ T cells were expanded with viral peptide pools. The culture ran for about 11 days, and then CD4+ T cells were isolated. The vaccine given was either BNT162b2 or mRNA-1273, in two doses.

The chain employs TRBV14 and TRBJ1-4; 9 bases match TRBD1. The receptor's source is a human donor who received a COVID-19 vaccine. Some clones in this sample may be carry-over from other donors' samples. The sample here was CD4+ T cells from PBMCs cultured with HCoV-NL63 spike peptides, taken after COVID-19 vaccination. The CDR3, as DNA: TGTGCCAGCAGCCCGGGACAGGGTAGACATAGAGGTGAAAAACTGTTTTTT. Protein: CASSPGQGRHRGEKLFF.